This T cell receptor (beta chain) was obtained from a study of spatial heterogeneity in lung cancer. Findings and limits, study-wide: The study estimated about 7.3% alpha and over 12% beta chain coverage of tumor T cells. How many expanded intratumoral alpha and beta TCRs were present tracked the tumor mutation count, which was a count of nonsynonymous mutations.

CDR1 and CDR2 from the germline V gene are SGHTA and FQGNSA. CDR3 length equals 13 residues. Trimming removed 1 base at V and 6 bases at J, with 6 bases between. Worth noting for this clonotype: Its antigen remains unknown.

This sample's time point: sample taken at primary tumor resection. The donors comprised some 70 untreated early-stage non-small cell lung cancer patients. Unsorted whole RNA from tumor, nontumor lung or frozen PBMC underwent sequencing. All TCR cDNA molecules were individually tagged with a unique molecular identifier. Using its own MiXCR run on the 5' RACE reads, TCRdb lists one record per CDR3 protein. Counted here are 15,000 to 20,000 distinct CDR3 sequences, 4.5% to 7% occurring once; the ten biggest clones make up approximately 10%. This receptor was obtained from a female donor with early-stage non-small cell lung cancer. This chain uses TRBV7-2 with TRBJ2-2; D remains ambiguous. Specimen: lung tumor tissue, collected at surgery. The CDR3 loop is CASSLGTPGELFF. Written as DNA, the CDR3 is TGTGCCAGCAGCTTAGGGACCCCCGGGGAGCTGTTTTTT.